This T cell receptor beta chain came from a study of cytotoxic CD8 clonotypes in ibrutinib-treated CLL. The protocol was immunoSEQ multiplex PCR, while the TCRdb copy is restricted to in-frame clones and leaves out a portion. The data hold tens of thousands of clones, with more than 45% observed a single time. CDR1 and CDR2 from the germline V gene are SGHRS and YFSETQ. Trimming cost V 4 bases and J 10 bases, with 18 bases left between them. The CDR3 contains 14 residues. V usage is TRBV5-1 and J usage is TRBJ2-1; D is possibly TRBD1 (6 bases). The starting material was PBMCs, obtained after 12 months of ibrutinib treatment. This receptor was taken from a human donor with chronic lymphocytic leukemia. The CDR3 loop is CASSLGHAMVEQFF. DNA of the CDR3: TGCGCCAGCAGCCTGGGACACGCTATGGTAGAGCAGTTCTTC.